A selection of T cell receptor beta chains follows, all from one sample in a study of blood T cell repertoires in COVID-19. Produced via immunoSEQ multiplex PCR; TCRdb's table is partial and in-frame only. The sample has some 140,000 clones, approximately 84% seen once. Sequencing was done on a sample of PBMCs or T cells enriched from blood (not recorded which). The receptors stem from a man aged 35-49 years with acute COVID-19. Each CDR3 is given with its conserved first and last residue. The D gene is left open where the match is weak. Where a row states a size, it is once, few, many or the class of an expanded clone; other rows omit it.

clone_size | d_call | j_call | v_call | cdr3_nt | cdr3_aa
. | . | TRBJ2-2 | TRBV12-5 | TGTGCTAGTGCCTCGGAGGGGGAGCTGTTTTTT | CASASEGELFF
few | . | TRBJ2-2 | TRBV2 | TGTGCCAGCAGCCACCGGGACAATCCCACCGGGGAGCTGTTTTTT | CASSHRDNPTGELFF
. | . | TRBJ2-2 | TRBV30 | TGTGCCTGGAGCAACAGCATCACCGGGGAGCTGTTTTTT | CAWSNSITGELFF
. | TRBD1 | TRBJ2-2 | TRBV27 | TGTGCCAGCAGCGTAGGTATCCGGGGACAGGGGTCCGGGGAGCTGTTTTTT | CASSVGIRGQGSGELFF
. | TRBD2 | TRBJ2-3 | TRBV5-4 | TGTGCCAGCAGCCTAGCGGGGGGCCGCACAGATACGCAGTATTTT | CASSLAGGRTDTQYF
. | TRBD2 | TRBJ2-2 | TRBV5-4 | TGTGCCAGCAGCTTTACTAGCGGGACGGGCACCGGGGAGCTGTTTTTT | CASSFTSGTGTGELFF
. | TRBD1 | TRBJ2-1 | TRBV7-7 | TGTGCCAGCAGCTTCTCACAGGGGTGGAATGAGCAGTTCTTC | CASSFSQGWNEQFF
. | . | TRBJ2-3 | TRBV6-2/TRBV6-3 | TGTGCCAGCAGTTTCGCCACTAAGCCTCAGGGGTGGACAGATACGCAGTATTTT | CASSFATKPQGWTDTQYF
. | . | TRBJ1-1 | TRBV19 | TGTGCCAGTCAACGGGGGTCGGACACTGAAGCTTTCTTT | CASQRGSDTEAFF
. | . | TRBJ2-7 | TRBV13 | TGTGCCAGCAGCTTAGCGGGAGCTGCCGAGCAGTACTTC | CASSLAGAAEQYF